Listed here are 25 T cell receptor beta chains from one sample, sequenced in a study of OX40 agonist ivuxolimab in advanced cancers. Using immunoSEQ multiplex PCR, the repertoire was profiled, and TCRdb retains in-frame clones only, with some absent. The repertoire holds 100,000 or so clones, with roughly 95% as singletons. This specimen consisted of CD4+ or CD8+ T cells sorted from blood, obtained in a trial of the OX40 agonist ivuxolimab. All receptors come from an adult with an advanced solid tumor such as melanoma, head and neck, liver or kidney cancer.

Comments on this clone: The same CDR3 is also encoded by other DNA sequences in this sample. CDR3 in DNA: TGTGCCAGCAGCTGGGGACAGGGGTCAAATTCACCCCTCCACTTT. It yields the protein CASSWGQGSNSPLHF. J is TRBJ1-6 and V is TRBV7-9; the match to TRBD1 covers 10 bases. J gave up 7 bases and V 4 bases, and 4 bases lay outside the gene matches. Germline CDR1 and CDR2: SEHNR and FQNEAQ (reference sequence). This CDR3 has 15 amino acids. Supplemented by reference TRBV7-9 and TRBJ1-6, the full variable domain reads DTGVSQNPRHKITKRGQNVTFRCDPISEHNRLYWYRQTLGQGPEFLTYFQNEAQLEKSRLLSDRFSAERPKGSFSTLEIQRTEQGDSAMYLCASSWGQGSNSPLHFGNGTRLTVT.

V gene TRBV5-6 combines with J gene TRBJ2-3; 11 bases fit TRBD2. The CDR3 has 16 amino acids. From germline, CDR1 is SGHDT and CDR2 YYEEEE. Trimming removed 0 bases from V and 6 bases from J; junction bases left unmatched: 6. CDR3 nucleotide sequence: TGTGCCAGCAGCTTGGATACTAGCGGGAGAGTGGATACGCAGTATTTT. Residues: CASSLDTSGRVDTQYF.

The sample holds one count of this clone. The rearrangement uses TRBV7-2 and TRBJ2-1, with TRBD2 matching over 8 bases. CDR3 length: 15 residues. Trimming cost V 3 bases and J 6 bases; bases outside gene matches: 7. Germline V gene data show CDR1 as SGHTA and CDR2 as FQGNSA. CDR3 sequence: CASSFGLARGNEQFF. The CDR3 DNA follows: TGTGCCAGCAGCTTCGGACTAGCTAGGGGCAATGAGCAGTTCTTC. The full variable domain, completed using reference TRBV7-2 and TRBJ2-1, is GAGVSQSPSNKVTEKGKDVELRCDPISGHTALYWYRQSLGQGLEFLIYFQGNSAPDKSGLPSDRFSAERTGGSVSTLTIQRTQQEDSAVYLCASSFGLARGNEQFFGPGTRLTVL.

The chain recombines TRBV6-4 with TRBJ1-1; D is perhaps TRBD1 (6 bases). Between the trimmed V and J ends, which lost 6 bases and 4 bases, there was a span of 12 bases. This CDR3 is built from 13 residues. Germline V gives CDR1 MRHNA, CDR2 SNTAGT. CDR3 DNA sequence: TGTGCCAGCAGAACAGGGCAGGGCACTGAAGCTTTCTTT. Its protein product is CASRTGQGTEAFF.

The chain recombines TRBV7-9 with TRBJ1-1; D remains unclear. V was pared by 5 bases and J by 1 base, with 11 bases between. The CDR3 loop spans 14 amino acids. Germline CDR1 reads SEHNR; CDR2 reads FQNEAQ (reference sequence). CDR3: CASSKQTPNTEAFF. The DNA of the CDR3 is TGTGCCAGCAGCAAACAGACCCCGAACACTGAAGCTTTCTTT.

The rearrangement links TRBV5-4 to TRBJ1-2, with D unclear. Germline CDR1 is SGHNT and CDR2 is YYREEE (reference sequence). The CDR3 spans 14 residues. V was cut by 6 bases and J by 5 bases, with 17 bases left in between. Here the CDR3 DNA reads TGTGCCAGCACTCGCCGGGAGAGCTGGTATGGCTACACCTTC. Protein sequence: CASTRRESWYGYTF.

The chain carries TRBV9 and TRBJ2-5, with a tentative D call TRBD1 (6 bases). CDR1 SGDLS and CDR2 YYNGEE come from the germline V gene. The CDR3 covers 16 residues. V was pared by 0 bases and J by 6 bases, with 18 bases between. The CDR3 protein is CASSVAPGVTVKTQYF. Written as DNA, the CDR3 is TGTGCCAGCAGCGTAGCCCCAGGGGTTACGGTAAAGACCCAGTACTTC.

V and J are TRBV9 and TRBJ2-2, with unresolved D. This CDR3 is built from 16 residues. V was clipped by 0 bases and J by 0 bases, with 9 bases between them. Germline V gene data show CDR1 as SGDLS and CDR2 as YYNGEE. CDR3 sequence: CASSVEVASNTGELFF. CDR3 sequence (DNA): TGTGCCAGCAGCGTAGAGGTCGCTTCGAACACCGGGGAGCTGTTTTTT. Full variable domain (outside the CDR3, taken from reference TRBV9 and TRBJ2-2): DSGVTQTPKHLITATGQRVTLRCSPRSGDLSVYWYQQSLDQGLQFLIQYYNGEERAKGNILERFSAQQFPDLHSELNLSSLELGDSALYFCASSVEVASNTGELFFGEGSRLTVL.

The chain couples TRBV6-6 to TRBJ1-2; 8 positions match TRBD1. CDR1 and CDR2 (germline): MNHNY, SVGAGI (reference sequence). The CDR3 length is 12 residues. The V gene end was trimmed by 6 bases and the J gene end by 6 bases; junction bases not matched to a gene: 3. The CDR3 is CASSLTGDGYTF. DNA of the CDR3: TGTGCCAGCAGCTTGACAGGGGATGGCTACACCTTC.

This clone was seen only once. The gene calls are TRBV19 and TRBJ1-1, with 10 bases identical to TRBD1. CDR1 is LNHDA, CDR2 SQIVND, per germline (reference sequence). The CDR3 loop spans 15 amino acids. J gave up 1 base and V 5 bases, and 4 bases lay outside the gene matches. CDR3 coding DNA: TGTGCCAGTAGTCCCGACAGGGGGCCGAACACTGAAGCTTTCTTT. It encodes CASSPDRGPNTEAFF. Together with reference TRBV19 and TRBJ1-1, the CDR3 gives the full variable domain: DGGITQSPKYLFRKEGQNVTLSCEQNLNHDAMYWYRQDPGQGLRLIYYSQIVNDFQKGDIAEGYSVSREKKESFPLTVTSAQKNPTAFYLCASSPDRGPNTEAFFGQGTRLTVV.

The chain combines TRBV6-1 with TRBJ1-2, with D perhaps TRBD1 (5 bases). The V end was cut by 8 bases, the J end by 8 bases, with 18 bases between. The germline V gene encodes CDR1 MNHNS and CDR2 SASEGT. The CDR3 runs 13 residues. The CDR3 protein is CASPEGQGGGYTF. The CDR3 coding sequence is TGTGCCAGCCCTGAGGGGCAGGGAGGAGGCTACACCTTC.

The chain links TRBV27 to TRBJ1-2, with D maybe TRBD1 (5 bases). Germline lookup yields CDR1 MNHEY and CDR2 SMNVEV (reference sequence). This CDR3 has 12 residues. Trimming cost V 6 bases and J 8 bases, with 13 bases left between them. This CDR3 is CASSPPGGGYTF. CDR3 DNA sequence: TGTGCCAGCAGCCCTCCGGGGGGAGGCTACACCTTC.

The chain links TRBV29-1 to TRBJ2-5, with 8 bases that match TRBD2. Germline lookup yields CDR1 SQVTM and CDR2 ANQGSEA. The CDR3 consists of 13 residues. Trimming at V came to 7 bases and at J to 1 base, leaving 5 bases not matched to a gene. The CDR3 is CSAGGLAQETQYF. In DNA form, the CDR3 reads TGCAGCGCTGGAGGACTAGCCCAAGAGACCCAGTACTTC. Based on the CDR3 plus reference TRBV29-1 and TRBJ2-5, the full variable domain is SAVISQKPSRDICQRGTSLTIQCQVDSQVTMMFWYRQQPGQSLTLIATANQGSEATYESGFVIDKFPISRPNLTFSTLTVSNMSPEDSSIYLCSAGGLAQETQYFGPGTRLLVL.

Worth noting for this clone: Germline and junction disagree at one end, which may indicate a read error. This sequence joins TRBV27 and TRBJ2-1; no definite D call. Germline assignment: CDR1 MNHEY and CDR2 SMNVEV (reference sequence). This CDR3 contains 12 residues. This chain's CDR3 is CASSLGSNQQFF. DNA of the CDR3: TGTGCCAGCAGTTTAGGCAGCAATCAGCAGTTCTTC.

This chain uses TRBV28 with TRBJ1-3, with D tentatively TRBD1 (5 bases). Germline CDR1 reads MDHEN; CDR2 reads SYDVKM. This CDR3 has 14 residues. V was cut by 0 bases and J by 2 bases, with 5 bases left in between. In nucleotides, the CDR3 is TGTGCCAGCAGTTTATGGGGGCCTGGAAACACCATATATTTT. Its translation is CASSLWGPGNTIYF.

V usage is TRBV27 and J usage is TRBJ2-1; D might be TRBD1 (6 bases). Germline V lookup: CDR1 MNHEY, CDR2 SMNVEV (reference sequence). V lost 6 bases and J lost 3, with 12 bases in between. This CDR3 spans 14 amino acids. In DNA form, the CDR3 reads TGTGCCAGCAGCCCGGACAGACTCTACAATGAGCAGTTCTTC. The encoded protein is CASSPDRLYNEQFF.

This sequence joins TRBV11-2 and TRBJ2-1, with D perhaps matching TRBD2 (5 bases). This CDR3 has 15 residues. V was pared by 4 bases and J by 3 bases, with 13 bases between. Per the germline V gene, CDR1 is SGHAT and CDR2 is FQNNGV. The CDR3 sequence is CASSSGLGVYNEQFF. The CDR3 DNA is TGTGCCAGCAGCTCAGGACTCGGCGTCTACAATGAGCAGTTCTTC.

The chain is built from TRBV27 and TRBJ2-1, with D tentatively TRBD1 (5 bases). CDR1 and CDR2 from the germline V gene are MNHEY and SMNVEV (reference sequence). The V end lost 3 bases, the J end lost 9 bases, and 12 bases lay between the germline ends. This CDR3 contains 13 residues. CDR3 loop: CASSLVERGEQFF. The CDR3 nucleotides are TGTGCCAGCAGTTTGGTCGAAAGGGGTGAGCAGTTCTTC.

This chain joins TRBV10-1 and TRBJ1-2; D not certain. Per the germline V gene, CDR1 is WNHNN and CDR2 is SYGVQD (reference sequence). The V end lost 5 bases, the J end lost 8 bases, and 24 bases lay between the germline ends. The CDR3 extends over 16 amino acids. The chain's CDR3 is CASSPPRNPRVGGYTF. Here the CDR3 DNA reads TGCGCCAGCAGTCCCCCAAGGAACCCCCGGGTGGGGGGCTACACCTTC.

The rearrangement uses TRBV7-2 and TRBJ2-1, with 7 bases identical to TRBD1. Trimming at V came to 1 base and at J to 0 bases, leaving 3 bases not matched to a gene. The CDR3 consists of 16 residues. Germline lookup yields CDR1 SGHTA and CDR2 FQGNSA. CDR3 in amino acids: CASSLVAGGSYNEQFF. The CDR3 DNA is TGTGCCAGCAGCTTAGTGGCAGGGGGCTCCTACAATGAGCAGTTCTTC.

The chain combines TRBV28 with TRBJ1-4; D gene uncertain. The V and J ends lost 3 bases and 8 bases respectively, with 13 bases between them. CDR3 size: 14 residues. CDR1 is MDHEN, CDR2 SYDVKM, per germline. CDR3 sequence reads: CASSLGGGFEKLFF. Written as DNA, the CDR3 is TGTGCCAGCAGTTTGGGCGGCGGGTTCGAAAAACTGTTTTTT. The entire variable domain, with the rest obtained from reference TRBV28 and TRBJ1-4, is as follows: DVKVTQSSRYLVKRTGEKVFLECVQDMDHENMFWYRQDPGLGLRLIYFSYDVKMKEKGDIPEGYSVSREKKERFSLILESASTNQTSMYLCASSLGGGFEKLFFGSGTQLSVL.

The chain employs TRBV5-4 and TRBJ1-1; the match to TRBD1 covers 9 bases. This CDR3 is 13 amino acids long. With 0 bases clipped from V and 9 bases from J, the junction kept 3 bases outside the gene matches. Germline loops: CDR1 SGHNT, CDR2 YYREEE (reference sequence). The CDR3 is CASSLGGTGKAFF. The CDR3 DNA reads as TGTGCCAGCAGCTTGGGGGGGACAGGGAAAGCTTTCTTT.

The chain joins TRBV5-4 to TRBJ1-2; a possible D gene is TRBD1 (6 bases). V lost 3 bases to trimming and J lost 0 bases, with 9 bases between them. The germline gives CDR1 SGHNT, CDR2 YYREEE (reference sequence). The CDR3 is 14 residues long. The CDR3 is CASSWDTSNYGYTF. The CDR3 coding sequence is TGTGCCAGCAGCTGGGACACCTCTAACTATGGCTACACCTTC.

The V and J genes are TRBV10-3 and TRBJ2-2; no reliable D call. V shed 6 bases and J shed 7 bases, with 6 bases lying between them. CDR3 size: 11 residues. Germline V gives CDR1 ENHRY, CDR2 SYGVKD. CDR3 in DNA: TGTGCCATCAGACAGAGCGGGGAGCTGTTTTTT. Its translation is CAIRQSGELFF.

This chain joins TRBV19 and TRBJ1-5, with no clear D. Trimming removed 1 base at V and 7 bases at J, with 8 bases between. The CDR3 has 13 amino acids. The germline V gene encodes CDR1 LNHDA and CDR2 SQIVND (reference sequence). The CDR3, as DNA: TGTGCCAGTAGTATAGGAGGGAGACAGCCCCAGCATTTT. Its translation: CASSIGGRQPQHF.